This T cell receptor beta chain was identified during a study of blood T cell repertoires in COVID-19. Profiling relied on immunoSEQ multiplex PCR, and the TCRdb table lists in-frame clones only, not all of them. The sample shows about 270,000 clones, 88% of them seen only once. Clinical history reported by participants formed the basis on which cohorts were assigned. Cohort 3 recovery required two negative PCRs, clearance, or symptom resolution. This CDR3 comprises 15 residues. The trim removed 3 bases at V and 7 bases at J, leaving 4 bases unmatched. CDR1 is SGHTA and CDR2 is FQGNSA in the germline V gene.

The V call is TRBV7-2, the J call TRBJ2-1; 12 bases fit TRBD2. Source material: PBMCs or T cells enriched from blood (not recorded which). The TCR was taken from a woman aged 50 to 65 who had recovered from COVID-19. CDR3 amino acids: CASSFRTSGKNEQFF. The CDR3 nucleotides read TGTGCCAGCAGCTTCAGGACTAGCGGGAAGAATGAGCAGTTCTTC.